This T cell receptor beta chain was captured by sequencing in a study of graft-versus-host responses after intestinal transplantation. Turning to the study itself: Every one of the recipients received anti-thymocyte globulin induction and afterwards took tacrolimus and steroids for roughly three years.

Profiled with immunoSEQ multiplex PCR; TCRdb holds only in-frame clones, not every one. The sample includes 90,000 to 130,000 clones, more than 80% of them seen just once. A word on this clone: The target antigen is unknown.

General study points: GvH clones turned up in recipient marrow; some had shown up first in ileum or blood. Allograft clonal ratios (graft-versus-host to host-versus-graft) were high in patients who had graft-donor T cell macrochimerism.

Material: unstimulated CD4+ T cells sorted from spleen or lymph node cells, obtained before transplant. The sequence was obtained from a human donor who was the organ donor for an intestinal transplant.

Here the CDR3 reads CASSRGGETEAFF. In DNA form, the CDR3 reads TGTGCCAGCAGTCGGGGAGGGGAGACTGAAGCTTTCTTT. The rearrangement uses TRBV6-6 and TRBJ1-1; TRBD1 might be the D (5 bases). Germline CDR1 and CDR2: MNHNY and SVGAGI (reference sequence). The V end lost 5 bases, the J end lost 5 bases, and 12 bases lay between the germline ends. This CDR3 has 13 residues.